The 3 T cell receptor beta chains below come from one sample, sequenced in a study of blood T cell repertoires in COVID-19. The method was immunoSEQ multiplex PCR; TCRdb's version includes in-frame clones alone and lacks a portion of them. The sample includes about 140,000 clones, around 86% of them seen just once. Sequencing input: PBMCs or T cells enriched from blood (not recorded which). The receptors here all came from a man in his 60s who had recovered from COVID-19.

This chain connects TRBV5-1 to TRBJ1-4; no definite D call. V lost 4 bases, J lost 4 bases, and 14 bases lay in between. The CDR3 has 15 residues. Germline loops: CDR1 SGHRS, CDR2 YFSETQ. For the CDR3, the DNA is TGCGCCAGCAGCCAGGAGGGTAGGGTTAATGAAAAACTGTTTTTT. It is translated as CASSQEGRVNEKLFF.

The chain employs TRBV6-5 and TRBJ2-3; possibly TRBD2 for D (7 bases). Germline CDR1 MNHEY, CDR2 SVGAGI. The V end lost 0 bases, the J end lost 7 bases, and 14 bases lay between the germline ends. This CDR3 has 15 amino acids. The CDR3 sequence: CASSYSGAGDYTQYF. CDR3 DNA sequence: TGTGCCAGCAGTTACTCGGGGGCGGGGGACTATACGCAGTATTTT.

The rearrangement joins TRBV10-3 to TRBJ2-1; 10 bases agree with TRBD2. J lost 6 bases, V lost 4 bases, and 12 bases had no gene match. The CDR3 is 17 amino acids. Germline CDR1 reads ENHRY; CDR2 reads SYGVKD. The CDR3 nucleotides read TGTGCCATCAGTGTAGCTAGCGGGGGTGTTCTAGGCAATGAGCAGTTCTTC. Translated: CAISVASGGVLGNEQFF.